This T cell receptor (beta chain) was sequenced for a study of blood T cell repertoires in COVID-19. Turning to the study itself: Acute and convalescent COVID-19 samples came from the United States, Italy and Spain. The analysed material was cDNA or gDNA that came from T cells, B-cell-depleted T cells, or PBMCs.

This CDR3 has 17 amino acids. V shed 2 bases and J shed 1 base, with 15 bases lying between them. Per germline, CDR1 SGHVS and CDR2 FNYEAQ. The table came from immunoSEQ multiplex PCR; TCRdb's copy has only in-frame clones and leaves some out. The table lists some 85,000 clones, approximately 80% of them singletons, with around 21% in the top ten. The sample was peripheral blood. The TCR originated in a woman of 80 years or more with acute or convalescent COVID-19. This sequence joins TRBV7-6 and TRBJ1-5; tentatively, D is TRBD1 (5 bases). The chain's CDR3 is CASSLSPTVPSNQPQHF. As DNA, the CDR3 is TGTGCCAGCAGCTTATCTCCGACAGTCCCAAGCAATCAGCCCCAGCATTTT. Supplemented by reference TRBV7-6 and TRBJ1-5, the full variable domain reads GAGVSQSPRYKVTKRGQDVALRCDPISGHVSLYWYRQALGQGPEFLTYFNYEAQQDKSGLPNDRFSAERPEGSISTLTIQRTEQRDSAMYRCASSLSPTVPSNQPQHFGDGTRLSIL.